This T cell receptor beta chain was sequenced during a study of T cell responses to AZD1222 COVID-19 vaccine. V was clipped by 1 base and J by 4 bases, with 20 bases between them. Germline CDR1 SGHTA, CDR2 FQGNSA. The CDR3 length is 17 residues. Sequencing was performed with immunoSEQ multiplex PCR; in TCRdb, only in-frame clones are kept and a portion is missing. Here the sample spans around 140,000 clones, roughly nine tenths being singletons. Comments on this clone: Its antigen is undetermined.

Whole-study findings and limits: There were repertoire samples only from the period after the peak T cell response. Donors were largely white British and mainly female; clonal diversity was possibly underestimated.

Second-dose intervals of approximately 4 or approximately 12 weeks were pooled. Here the sequenced sample was peripheral blood, taken 28 days after the second AZD1222 dose. The chain joins TRBV7-2 to TRBJ2-7; possibly TRBD1 for D (6 bases). The TCR sequence derives from an adult who received the AZD1222 COVID-19 vaccine. The chain's CDR3 is CASSLGGTLLGSYEQYF. CDR3 DNA: TGTGCCAGCAGCTTAGGGGGGACATTACTCGGGTCTTACGAGCAGTACTTC.